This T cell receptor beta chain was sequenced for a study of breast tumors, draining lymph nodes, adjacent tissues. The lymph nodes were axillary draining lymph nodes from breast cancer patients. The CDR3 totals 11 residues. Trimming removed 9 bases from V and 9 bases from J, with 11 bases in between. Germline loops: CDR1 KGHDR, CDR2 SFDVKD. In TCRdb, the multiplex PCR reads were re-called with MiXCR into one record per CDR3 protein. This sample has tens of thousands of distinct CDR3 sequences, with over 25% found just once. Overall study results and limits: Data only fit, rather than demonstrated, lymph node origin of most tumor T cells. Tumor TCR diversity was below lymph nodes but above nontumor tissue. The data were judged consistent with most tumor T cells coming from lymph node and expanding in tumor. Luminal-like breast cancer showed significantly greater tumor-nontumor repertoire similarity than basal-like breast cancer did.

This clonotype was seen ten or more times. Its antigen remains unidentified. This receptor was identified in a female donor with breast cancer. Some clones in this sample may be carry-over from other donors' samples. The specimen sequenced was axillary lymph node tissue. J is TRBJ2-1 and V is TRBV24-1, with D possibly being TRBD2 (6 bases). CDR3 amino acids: CATGGVGEQFF. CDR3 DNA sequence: TGTGCCACCGGAGGGGTTGGTGAGCAGTTCTTC.